One sample yielded the 5 T cell receptor beta chains listed below, sequenced in a study of beta chain features in type 1 diabetes. Study-wide findings and caveats: There was a moderate but significant shortening of TCRB CDR3s in all four CD4+ subsets of Type 1 diabetes patients.

The antigens for these receptors are not known. Expressed TCRB transcripts were sequenced after all isolated RNA was converted to cDNA. TCRdb keeps only in-frame clones here, not all; method: immunoSEQ multiplex PCR. The profile shows more than 550,000 clones, roughly 13% of them singletons. Sequencing was done on a sample of naive CD4+ T cells from blood. The source is a man aged 18 to 35 with type 1 diabetes.

A few counts support this clone. The V call is TRBV27, the J call TRBJ2-2, with D unclear. Trimming removed 4 bases at V and 2 bases at J, with 11 bases between. The CDR3 loop spans 15 amino acids. CDR1 MNHEY and CDR2 SMNVEV come from the germline V gene (reference sequence). In DNA form, the CDR3 reads TGTGCCAGCAGTTACCACGGACCTAACACCGGGGAGCTGTTTTTT. Its protein product is CASSYHGPNTGELFF.

This clone was recorded a few times. The V call is TRBV4-2, the J call TRBJ1-5; TRBD1 aligns across 8 bases. Germline loops: CDR1 LGHNA, CDR2 YNFKEQ. The CDR3 covers 15 residues. Trimming removed 3 bases from V and 5 bases from J; junction bases left unmatched: 6. The DNA for the CDR3 is TGTGCCAGCAGCCACTCCGGACAGGGACATCAGCCCCAGCATTTT. Encoded protein: CASSHSGQGHQPQHF.

The V and J genes are TRBV10-3 and TRBJ2-7; 8 nucleotides line up with TRBD2. The CDR3 is 14 residues long. In germline, CDR1 is ENHRY, CDR2 SYGVKD. The ends lost 4 bases at V and 2 bases at J; junction bases unmatched: 4. CDR3 loop: CAISGGGLPYEQYF. CDR3 bases: TGTGCCATCAGTGGCGGGGGGCTTCCCTACGAGCAGTACTTC.

A few counts support this clone. The chain joins TRBV7-2 to TRBJ2-1, with no clear D. The germline V and J ends were trimmed by 3 bases and 9 bases, with 9 bases remaining between them. Germline V gene lookup returns CDR1 SGHTA and CDR2 FQGNSA. The CDR3 covers 12 residues. The CDR3 sequence: CASSLTVREQFF. The DNA for the CDR3 is TGTGCCAGCAGCTTGACGGTCCGTGAGCAGTTCTTC.

This chain uses TRBV4-3 with TRBJ2-5; D might be TRBD1 or TRBD2, each matching 6 bases. Germline lookup yields CDR1 LGHNA and CDR2 YSLEER. The CDR3 totals 14 residues. The V gene lost 1 base and the J gene lost 4 bases, with 10 bases spanning the gap. The CDR3 loop reads CASSQGGASETQYF. The CDR3 DNA is TGCGCCAGCAGCCAAGGGGGGGCCTCAGAGACCCAGTACTTC.